This TCR beta chain came from a study of blood T cell repertoires in COVID-19. Study background: COVID-19 samples collected from the United States, Italy and Spain covered acute and convalescent phases. T cells, B-cell-depleted T cells, or PBMCs supplied cDNA or gDNA.

The germline CDR1 and CDR2 sequences are LGHDT and YNNKEL (reference sequence). The CDR3 runs to 12 residues. Trimming shortened V by 3 bases and J by 5 bases, and 8 bases separated the two germline ends. As processed by the authors: Reference gene primer amplification gave estimated nucleated cell counts. Method: immunoSEQ multiplex PCR; TCRdb's copy keeps in-frame clones and lacks some. V and J calls and clone size are copied from that table; D and trimming were computed from the DNA. Of a few hundred thousand clones listed, around four fifths are singletons. The material sequenced was peripheral blood. The source is a man in his fifties or sixties with active or convalescent COVID-19. The J gene is TRBJ2-7, the V gene TRBV3-1 (or the pseudogene TRBV3-2); no clear D gene. The CDR3 DNA sequence: TGTGCCAGCAGCCACGGTACTAACGAGCAGTACTTC. Amino acids: CASSHGTNEQYF.